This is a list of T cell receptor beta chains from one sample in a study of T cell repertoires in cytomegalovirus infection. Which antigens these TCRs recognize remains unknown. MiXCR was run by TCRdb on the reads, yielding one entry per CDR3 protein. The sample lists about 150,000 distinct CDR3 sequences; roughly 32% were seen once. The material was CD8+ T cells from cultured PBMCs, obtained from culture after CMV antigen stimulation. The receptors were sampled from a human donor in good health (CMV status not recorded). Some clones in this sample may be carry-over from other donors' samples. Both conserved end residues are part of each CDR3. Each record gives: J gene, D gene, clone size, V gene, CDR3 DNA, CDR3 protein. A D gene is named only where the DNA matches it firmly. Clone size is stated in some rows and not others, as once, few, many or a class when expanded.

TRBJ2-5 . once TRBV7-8 TGTGCCAGCAACTTACTGTGGGGGAACCAAGAGACCCAGTACTTC CASNLLWGNQETQYF
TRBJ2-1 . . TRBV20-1 TGCAGTGCTAGCACGACACCTTACAATGAGCAGTTCTTC CSASTTPYNEQFF
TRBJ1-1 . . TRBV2 TGTGCCAGCAGTACCCGGGCCTACACTGAAGCTTTCTTT CASSTRAYTEAFF
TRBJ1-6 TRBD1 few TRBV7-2 TGTGCCAGCAGCCCAGGGGGTAGCTCCTATAATTCACCCCTCCACTTT CASSPGGSSYNSPLHF
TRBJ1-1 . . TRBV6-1 TGTACCAGCAGTGAAAGGGTCGGGTATAACACTGAAGCTTTCTTT CTSSERVGYNTEAFF
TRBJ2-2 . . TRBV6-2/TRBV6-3 TGTGCCAGCAGTTACTCACTAGGCACCGGGGAGCTGTTTTTT CASSYSLGTGELFF
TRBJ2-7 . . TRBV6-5 TGTGCCAGCAGTTACTCGAACGGGGAGCCCTACGAGCAGTACTTC CASSYSNGEPYEQYF
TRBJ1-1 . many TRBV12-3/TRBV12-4 TGTGCCAGCAGTTTAGGGACAATTGAAGCTTTCTTT CASSLGTIEAFF
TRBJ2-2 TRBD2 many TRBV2 TGTGCCAGCAGTGATAGCGGGGGCGCGAACACCGGGGAGCTGTTTTTT CASSDSGGANTGELFF
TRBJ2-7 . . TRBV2 TGTGCCATCCAGACAGGAACCTACGAGCAGTACTTC CAIQTGTYEQYF
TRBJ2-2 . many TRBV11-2 TGTGCCAGCAGCTCGGCAACAGGGTGGGCCGGGGAGCTGTTTTTT CASSSATGWAGELFF
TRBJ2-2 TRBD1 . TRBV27 TGTGCCAGCAGTTTGAATGGGGTACAGGGGGCTGGTACCGGGGAGCTGTTTTTT CASSLNGVQGAGTGELFF
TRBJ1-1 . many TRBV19 TGTGCCAGTAGTATCGGGTCTTCCCGGTACACTGAAGCTTTCTTT CASSIGSSRYTEAFF
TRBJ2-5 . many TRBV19 TGTGCCAGTAGTAATTGGATGGGGGAAGAGACCCAGTACTTC CASSNWMGEETQYF
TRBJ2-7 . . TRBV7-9 TGTGCCAGCAGCTTAGTGTTAGGGGACCTATACGAGCAGTACTTC CASSLVLGDLYEQYF
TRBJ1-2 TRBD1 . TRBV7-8 TGTGCCAGCAGCAAGGGGGCTATCGGCTACACCTTC CASSKGAIGYTF
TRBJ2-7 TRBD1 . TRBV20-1 TGCAGTGCTTCGGGACAGGGATACGACGAGCAGTACTTC CSASGQGYDEQYF
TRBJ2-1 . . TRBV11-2 TGTGCCAGCACCTTAACCCTTGACTGGAACAATGAGCAGTTCTTC CASTLTLDWNNEQFF
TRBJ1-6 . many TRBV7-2 TGTGCCAGCAGCCCCGAGGGTTTTTCCGGTTCACCCCTCCACTTT CASSPEGFSGSPLHF
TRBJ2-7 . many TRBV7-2 TGTGCCAGCAGTTTCGTCAGGCGGGGGCCCACCTACGAGCAGTACTTC CASSFVRRGPTYEQYF
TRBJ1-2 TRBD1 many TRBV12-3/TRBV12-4 TGTGCCAGCGCAAAGGACAGGGTATATGGCTACACCTTC CASAKDRVYGYTF
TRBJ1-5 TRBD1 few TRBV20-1 TGCAGTGCTAGAGATGTACAGGGGGACAATCAGCCCCAGCATTTT CSARDVQGDNQPQHF
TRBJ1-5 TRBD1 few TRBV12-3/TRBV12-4 TGTGCCAGCAGTTATCGACAGGGTGGTCAGCCCCAGCATTTT CASSYRQGGQPQHF
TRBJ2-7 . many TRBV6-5 TGTGCCAGCAGTTACTTGGCAGCGTACGAGCAGTACTTC CASSYLAAYEQYF
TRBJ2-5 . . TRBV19 TGTGCCAGCTCTATGACGGGAACTAACCAAGAGACCCAGTACTTC CASSMTGTNQETQYF
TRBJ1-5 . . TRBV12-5 TGTGCTAGTGGTTCAGAGGTTAGCAATCAGCCCCAGCATTTT CASGSEVSNQPQHF
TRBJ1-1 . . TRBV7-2 TGTGCCAGCAGCTCCGGGTGGGGAACTGAAGCTTTCTTT CASSSGWGTEAFF
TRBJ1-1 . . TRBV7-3 TGTGCCAGCAGCATTTCAGGGCTCATGAACACTGAAGCTTTCTTT CASSISGLMNTEAFF
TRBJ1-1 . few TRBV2 TGTGCCAGCAGTCCTGGAGCGGGTAGGGATGAAGCTTTCTTT CASSPGAGRDEAFF
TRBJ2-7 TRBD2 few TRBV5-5 TGTGCCAGCAGCCCTAGCGGGGGGCCTCCCTACGAGCAGTACTTC CASSPSGGPPYEQYF
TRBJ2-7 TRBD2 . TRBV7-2 TGTGCCAGCAGCTTCTACGGGGGGGCCTACGAGCAGTACTTC CASSFYGGAYEQYF
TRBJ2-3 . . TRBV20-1 TGCAGTGCTAGAGAGACAGACAAGATTCCTAGCACAGATACGCAGTATTTT CSARETDKIPSTDTQYF
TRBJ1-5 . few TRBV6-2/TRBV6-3 TGTGCCAGCAACCAGCCTAATCAGCCCCAGCATTTT CASNQPNQPQHF
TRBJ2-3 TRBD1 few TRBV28 TGTGCCAGCACCGGGACAGGTCTCACAGATACGCAGTATTTT CASTGTGLTDTQYF
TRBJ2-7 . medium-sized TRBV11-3 TGTGCCAGCAGTGTGGGAGCCTCCTACGAGCAGTACTTC CASSVGASYEQYF
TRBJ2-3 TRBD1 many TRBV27 TGTGCCAGCAGTATCGGACAGGGGGGAATTACAGATACGCAGTATTTT CASSIGQGGITDTQYF
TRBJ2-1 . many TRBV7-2 TGTGCCAGCAGCTTATTTGGGGGCGGTGAGCAGTTCTTC CASSLFGGGEQFF
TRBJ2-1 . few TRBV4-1 TGCGCCAGCAGCCAGGGTTATGGAGGGCCGGGCATCGATGAGCAGTTCTTC CASSQGYGGPGIDEQFF
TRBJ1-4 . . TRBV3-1 TGTGCCAGCAGCCAAGGGGCCGGGGCTAATGAAAAACTGTTTTTT CASSQGAGANEKLFF
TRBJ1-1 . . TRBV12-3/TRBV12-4 TGTGCCAGCACCCACGGGGGGACTGAAGCTTTCTTT CASTHGGTEAFF
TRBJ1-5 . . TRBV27 TGTGCCAGCAGTTTATCCCCGACAGGTTGGGATAGCAATCAGCCCCAGCATTTT CASSLSPTGWDSNQPQHF
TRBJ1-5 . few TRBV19 TGTGCCAGTAGTTGGGGTGGGGTCAATCAGCCCCAGCATTTT CASSWGGVNQPQHF
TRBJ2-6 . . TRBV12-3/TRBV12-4 TGTGCCAGCAGCTCCCGGGCAACTGGGGCCAACGTCCTGACTTTC CASSSRATGANVLTF
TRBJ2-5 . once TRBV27 TGTGCCAGCAGTTCCTTGGAGGGGAAAGAGACCCAGTACTTC CASSSLEGKETQYF
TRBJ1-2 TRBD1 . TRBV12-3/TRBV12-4 TGTGCCAGCAGTTGGACAGGGAGCTATGGCTACACCTTC CASSWTGSYGYTF
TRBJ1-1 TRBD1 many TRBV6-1 TGTGCCAGTAACCTAGGACAGGCGCAATTT CASNLGQAQF
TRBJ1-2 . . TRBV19 TGTGCCAGTAGCCCGCCCCCAGCGGGTGGCTACACCTTC CASSPPPAGGYTF
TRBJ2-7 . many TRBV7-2 TGTGCCAGCAGCAACGTTGGGCGGAGCTCCTACGAGCAGTACTTC CASSNVGRSSYEQYF